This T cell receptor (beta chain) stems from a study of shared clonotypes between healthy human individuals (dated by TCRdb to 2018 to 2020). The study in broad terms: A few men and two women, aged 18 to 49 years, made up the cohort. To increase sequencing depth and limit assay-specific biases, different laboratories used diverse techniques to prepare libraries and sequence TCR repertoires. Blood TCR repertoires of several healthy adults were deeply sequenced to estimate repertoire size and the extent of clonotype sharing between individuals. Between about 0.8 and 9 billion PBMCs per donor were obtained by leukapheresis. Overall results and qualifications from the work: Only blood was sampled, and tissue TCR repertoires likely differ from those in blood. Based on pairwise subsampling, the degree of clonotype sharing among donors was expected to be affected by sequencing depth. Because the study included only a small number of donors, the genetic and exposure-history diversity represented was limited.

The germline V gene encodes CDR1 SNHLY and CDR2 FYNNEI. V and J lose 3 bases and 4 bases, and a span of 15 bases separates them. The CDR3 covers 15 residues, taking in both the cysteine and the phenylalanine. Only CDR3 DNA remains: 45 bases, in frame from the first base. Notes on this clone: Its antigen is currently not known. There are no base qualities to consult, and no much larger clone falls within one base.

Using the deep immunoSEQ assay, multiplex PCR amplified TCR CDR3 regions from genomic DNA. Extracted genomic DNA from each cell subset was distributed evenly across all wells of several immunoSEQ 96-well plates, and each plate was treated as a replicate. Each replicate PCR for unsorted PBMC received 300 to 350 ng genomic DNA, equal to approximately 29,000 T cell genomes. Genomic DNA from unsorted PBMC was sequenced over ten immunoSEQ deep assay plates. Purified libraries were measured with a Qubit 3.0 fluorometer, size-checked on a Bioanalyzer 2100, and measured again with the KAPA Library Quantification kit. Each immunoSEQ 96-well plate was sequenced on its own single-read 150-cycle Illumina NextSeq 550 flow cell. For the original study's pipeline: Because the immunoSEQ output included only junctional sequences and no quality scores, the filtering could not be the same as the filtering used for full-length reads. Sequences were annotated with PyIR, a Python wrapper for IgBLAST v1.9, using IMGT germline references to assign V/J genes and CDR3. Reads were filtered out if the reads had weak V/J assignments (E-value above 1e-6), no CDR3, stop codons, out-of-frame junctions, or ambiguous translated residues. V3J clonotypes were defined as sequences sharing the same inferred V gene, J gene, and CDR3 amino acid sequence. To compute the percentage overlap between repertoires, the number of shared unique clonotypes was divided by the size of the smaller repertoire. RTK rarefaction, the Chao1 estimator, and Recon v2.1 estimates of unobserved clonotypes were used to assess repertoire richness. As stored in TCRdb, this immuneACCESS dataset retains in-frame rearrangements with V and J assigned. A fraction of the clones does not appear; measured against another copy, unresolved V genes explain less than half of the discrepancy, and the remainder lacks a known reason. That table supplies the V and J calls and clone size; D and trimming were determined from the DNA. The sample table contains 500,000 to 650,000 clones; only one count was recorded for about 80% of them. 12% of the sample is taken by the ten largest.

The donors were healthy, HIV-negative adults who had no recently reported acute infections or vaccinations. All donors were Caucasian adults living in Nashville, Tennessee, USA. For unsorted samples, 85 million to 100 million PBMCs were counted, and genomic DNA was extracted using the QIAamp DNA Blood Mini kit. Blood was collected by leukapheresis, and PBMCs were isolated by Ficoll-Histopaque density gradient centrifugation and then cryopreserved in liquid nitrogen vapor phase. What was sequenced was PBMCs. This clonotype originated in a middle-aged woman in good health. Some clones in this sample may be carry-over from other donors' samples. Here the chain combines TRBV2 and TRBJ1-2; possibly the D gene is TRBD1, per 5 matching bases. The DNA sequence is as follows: TGTGCCAGCAGTGAGTTACGGGGGAAGGCCTATGGCTACACCTTC. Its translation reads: CASSELRGKAYGYTF.